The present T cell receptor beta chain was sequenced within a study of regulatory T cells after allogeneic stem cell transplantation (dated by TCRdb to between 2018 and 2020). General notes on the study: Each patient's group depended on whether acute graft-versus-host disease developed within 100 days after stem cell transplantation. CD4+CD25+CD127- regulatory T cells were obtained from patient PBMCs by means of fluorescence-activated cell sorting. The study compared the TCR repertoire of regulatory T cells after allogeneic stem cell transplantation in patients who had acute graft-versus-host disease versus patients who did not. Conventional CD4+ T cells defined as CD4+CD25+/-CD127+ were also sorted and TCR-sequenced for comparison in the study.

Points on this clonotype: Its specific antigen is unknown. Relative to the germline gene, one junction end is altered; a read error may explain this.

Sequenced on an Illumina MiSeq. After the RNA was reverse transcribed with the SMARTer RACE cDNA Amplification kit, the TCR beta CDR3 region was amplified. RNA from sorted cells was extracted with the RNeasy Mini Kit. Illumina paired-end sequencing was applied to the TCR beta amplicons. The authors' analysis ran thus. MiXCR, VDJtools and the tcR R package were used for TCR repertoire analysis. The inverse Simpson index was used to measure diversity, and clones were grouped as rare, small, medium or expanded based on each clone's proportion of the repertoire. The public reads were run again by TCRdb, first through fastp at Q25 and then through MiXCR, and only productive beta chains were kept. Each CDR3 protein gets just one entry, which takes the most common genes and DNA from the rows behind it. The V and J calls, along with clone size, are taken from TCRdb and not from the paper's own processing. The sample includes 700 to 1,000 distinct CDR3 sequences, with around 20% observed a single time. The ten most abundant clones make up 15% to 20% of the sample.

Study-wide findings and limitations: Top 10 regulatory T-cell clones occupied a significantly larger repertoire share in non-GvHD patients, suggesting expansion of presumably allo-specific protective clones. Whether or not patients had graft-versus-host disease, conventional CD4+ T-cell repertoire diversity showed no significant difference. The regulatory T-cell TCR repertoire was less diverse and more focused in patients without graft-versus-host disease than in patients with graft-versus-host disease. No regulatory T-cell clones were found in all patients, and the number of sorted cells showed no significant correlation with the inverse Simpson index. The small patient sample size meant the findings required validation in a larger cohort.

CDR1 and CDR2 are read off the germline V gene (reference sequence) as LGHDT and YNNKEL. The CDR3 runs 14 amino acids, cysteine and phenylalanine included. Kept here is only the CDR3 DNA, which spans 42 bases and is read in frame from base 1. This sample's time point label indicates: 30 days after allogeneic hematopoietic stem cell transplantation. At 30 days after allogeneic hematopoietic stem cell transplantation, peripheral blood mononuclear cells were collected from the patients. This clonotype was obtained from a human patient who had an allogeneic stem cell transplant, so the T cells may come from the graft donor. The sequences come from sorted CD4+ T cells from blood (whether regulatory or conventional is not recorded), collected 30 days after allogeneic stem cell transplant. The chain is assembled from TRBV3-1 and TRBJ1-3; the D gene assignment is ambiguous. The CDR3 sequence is CVSSNTDSGNTVYF. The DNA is TGTGTCAGCAGTAATACGGACTCCGGAAACACCGTATATTTT.